These 28 T cell receptor beta chains came from one sample sequenced in a study of control samples from healthy donors and cancer patients. TCRdb's table, derived via immunoSEQ multiplex PCR, lists solely in-frame clones and lacks some. The table records about 160,000 clones, around 90% of them present only once. The material sequenced was blood. These receptors were collected from a woman in her twenties or thirties in good health.

This chain uses TRBV7-8 with TRBJ1-3; D gene ambiguous. Looked up from germline, CDR1 is SGHVS and CDR2 is FQNEAQ. Trimming stripped 2 bases from V and 3 bases from J, with 11 bases between. There are 15 residues in the CDR3. CDR3 loop: CASSLSPSFGNTIYF. DNA for the CDR3: TGTGCCAGCAGCTTAAGCCCTTCCTTTGGAAACACCATATATTTT.

The V call is TRBV30, the J call TRBJ2-3; 11 positions match TRBD2. V trimming: 2 bases; J trimming: 2 bases; junction bases outside the gene matches: 12. The germline CDR1 and CDR2 sequences are GTSNPN and SVGIG (reference sequence). CDR3 size: 18 residues. The DNA for the CDR3 is TGTGCCTGGAGTAACGGACTAGCGGGTCCCACCTTCACAGATACGCAGTATTTT. Protein sequence: CAWSNGLAGPTFTDTQYF.

V and J are TRBV19 and TRBJ1-5; no firm D call. CDR3 size: 13 residues. Trimming left V 7 bases short and J 6 bases short, with 13 bases between. Per germline, CDR1 LNHDA and CDR2 SQIVND (reference sequence). The CDR3 DNA reads TGTGCCAGTACCCGGGGAGACGTTCAGCCCCAGCATTTT. Residues: CASTRGDVQPQHF.

This chain uses TRBV3-1 (or the pseudogene TRBV3-2) with TRBJ1-3, with D possibly matching TRBD1 (6 bases). Germline values: CDR1 LGHDT, CDR2 YNNKEL (reference sequence). Trimming pared 2 bases from V and 4 bases from J, leaving 15 bases between. The CDR3 length is 16 residues. For the CDR3, the DNA is TGTGCCAGCAGCCAACAGGGGCCGGGTGCGGGAAACACCATATATTTT. Protein product: CASSQQGPGAGNTIYF.

The genes are TRBV6-4 and TRBJ2-1; possibly TRBD1 for D (6 bases). Trimming took 3 bases from V and 6 from J, leaving 15 bases between them. The CDR3 has 15 residues. Germline V lookup: CDR1 MRHNA, CDR2 SNTAGT. As DNA, the CDR3 is TGTGCCAGCAGTGAGTCCGTGGCCAGGGGCAATGAGCAGTTCTTC. Its protein is CASSESVARGNEQFF.

The chain couples TRBV28 to TRBJ2-5, with 11 bases that match TRBD2. Germline V CDR1 and CDR2: MDHEN, SYDVKM. The CDR3 length is 16 residues. J was trimmed by 1 base and V by 5 bases; bases with no gene match: 6. The CDR3 protein is CASSEGTSGGQETQYF. In DNA, the CDR3 is TGTGCCAGCAGTGAAGGCACTAGCGGGGGCCAAGAGACCCAGTACTTC.

V gene TRBV6-2 or TRBV6-3 combines with J gene TRBJ2-3; unclear D gene. CDR1 and CDR2 from the germline V gene are MNHEY and SVGEGT. V was shortened by 2 bases and J by 6 bases, with 6 bases between the two germline ends. This CDR3 comprises 12 residues. CDR3 loop: CASSYGVDTQYF. The CDR3 DNA is TGTGCCAGCAGTTACGGGGTGGATACGCAGTATTTT.

This chain uses TRBV2 with TRBJ2-7; no clear D gene. The CDR3 spans 13 residues. V was cut by 0 bases and J by 4 bases, with 7 bases left in between. CDR1 is SNHLY, CDR2 FYNNEI, per germline. The CDR3 DNA follows: TGTGCCAGCAGTGAAGCAAACAGTTACGAGCAGTACTTC. It specifies CASSEANSYEQYF. The full variable domain, in which reference TRBV2 and TRBJ2-7 provide the parts outside the CDR3, is EPEVTQTPSHQVTQMGQEVILRCVPISNHLYFYWYRQILGQKVEFLVSFYNNEISEKSEIFDDQFSVERPDGSNFTLKIRSTKLEDSAMYFCASSEANSYEQYFGPGTRLTVT.

The chain employs TRBV7-2 and TRBJ2-1; 15 bases match TRBD2. V shed 4 bases and J 7 bases; nucleotides not matched to a gene: 11. CDR3 size: 18 residues. The V gene's germline CDR1 is SGHTA and CDR2 FQGNSA. The CDR3 spells CASSSGLAGGPSRNEQFF. The CDR3 nucleotides read TGTGCCAGCAGCTCCGGACTAGCGGGAGGGCCCTCGAGGAATGAGCAGTTCTTC. The full variable domain, rest sourced from reference TRBV7-2 and TRBJ2-1, is GAGVSQSPSNKVTEKGKDVELRCDPISGHTALYWYRQSLGQGLEFLIYFQGNSAPDKSGLPSDRFSAERTGGSVSTLTIQRTQQEDSAVYLCASSSGLAGGPSRNEQFFGPGTRLTVL.

The V gene is TRBV11-3, the J gene TRBJ1-1; maybe TRBD1 (5 bases). V lost 3 bases and J lost 4, with 9 bases in between. Germline lookup yields CDR1 SGHNT and CDR2 YENEEA. The CDR3 sequence is 13 residues long. The CDR3: CASSLGPSTEAFF. CDR3 DNA: TGTGCCAGCAGCTTGGGACCGTCCACTGAAGCTTTCTTT.

The V call is TRBV2, the J call TRBJ1-3; TRBD1 might be the D (6 bases). CDR1 is SNHLY, CDR2 FYNNEI, per germline. V was trimmed by 2 bases and J by 2 bases, leaving 10 bases between them. The CDR3 covers 15 residues. The CDR3 nucleotides read TGTGCCAGCAGTGAATGGACAGTGACTGGAAACACCATATATTTT. It yields the protein CASSEWTVTGNTIYF.

The J gene is TRBJ1-6, the V gene TRBV7-2; the match to TRBD1 covers 7 bases. The CDR3 is made up of 14 amino acids. Unmatched junction bases numbered 4, after V lost 5 bases and J lost 6 bases. Germline CDR1 and CDR2: SGHTA and FQGNSA. The CDR3 sequence is CASSPGTVNSPLHF. For the CDR3, the DNA is TGTGCCAGCAGCCCCGGGACAGTTAATTCACCCCTCCACTTT.

The rearrangement joins TRBV10-2 to TRBJ2-1, with 9 bases aligning to TRBD2. The V gene end was trimmed by 2 bases and the J gene end by 9 bases; junction bases not matched to a gene: 5. The CDR3 is made up of 14 amino acids. Germline V gene sequence: CDR1 WSHSY, CDR2 SAAADI. The CDR3 nucleotides read TGCGCCAGCAGTGAGAGCGGGAGGAGCGGTGAGCAGTTCTTC. This codes for CASSESGRSGEQFF.

The rearrangement links TRBV15 to TRBJ1-6; D gene unclear. The CDR3 is 17 residues long. Germline V gene lookup returns CDR1 LNHNV and CDR2 YYDKDF (reference sequence). Between the trimmed V and J ends, which lost 0 bases and 0 bases, there was a span of 9 bases. CDR3 sequence: CATSREPYFSYNSPLHF. CDR3 sequence (DNA): TGTGCCACCAGCAGAGAACCTTACTTCTCCTATAATTCACCCCTCCACTTT. Full variable domain (remainder filled in from reference TRBV15 and TRBJ1-6): DAMVIQNPRYQVTQFGKPVTLSCSQTLNHNVMYWYQQKSSQAPKLLFHYYDKDFNNEADTPDNFQSRRPNTSFCFLDIRSPGLGDTAMYLCATSREPYFSYNSPLHFGNGTRLTVT.

The chain uses TRBV5-4 and TRBJ2-3, with D possibly matching TRBD2 (6 bases). Per the germline V gene, CDR1 is SGHNT and CDR2 is YYREEE (reference sequence). CDR3 length: 18 residues. V was pared by 4 bases and J by 3 bases, with 24 bases between. The CDR3 sequence: CASSRLALTGGGTDTQYF. In nucleotides, the CDR3 is TGTGCCAGCAGCCGGCTAGCGCTCACGGGCGGTGGAACAGATACGCAGTATTTT.

The chain has TRBV28 and TRBJ1-1, with D unclear. V shed 8 bases and J shed 6 bases, with 10 bases lying between them. CDR1 MDHEN and CDR2 SYDVKM come from the germline V gene. This CDR3 spans 11 amino acids. The CDR3 region has the DNA TGTGCCAGCCTCCGAAAACCTGAAGCTTTCTTT. This gives the protein CASLRKPEAFF. The complete variable domain, with remaining parts taken from reference TRBV28 and TRBJ1-1, reads DVKVTQSSRYLVKRTGEKVFLECVQDMDHENMFWYRQDPGLGLRLIYFSYDVKMKEKGDIPEGYSVSREKKERFSLILESASTNQTSMYLCASLRKPEAFFGQGTRLTVV.

V gene TRBV28 combines with J gene TRBJ2-5, with D perhaps TRBD1 (6 bases). The CDR3 spans 14 residues. V was pared by 8 bases and J by 0 bases, with 13 bases between. Germline CDR1 reads MDHEN; CDR2 reads SYDVKM. The CDR3 coding sequence is TGTGCCAGCGGAAGGGACACCAACCAAGAGACCCAGTACTTC. Translation: CASGRDTNQETQYF.

The chain has TRBV7-8 and TRBJ2-5, with D perhaps matching TRBD1 (5 bases). The CDR3 is 14 residues long. Germline V gives CDR1 SGHVS, CDR2 FQNEAQ. Trimming stripped 0 bases from V and 4 bases from J, with 9 bases between. The CDR3 here is CASSLAGRGETQYF. CDR3 nucleotides: TGTGCCAGCAGCTTAGCGGGTAGGGGAGAGACCCAGTACTTC.

The rearrangement links TRBV28 to TRBJ1-5; D remains ambiguous. The germline V and J ends were trimmed by 3 bases and 3 bases, with 18 bases remaining between them. There are 17 residues in the CDR3. CDR1 is MDHEN and CDR2 is SYDVKM in the germline V gene. CDR3 nucleotides: TGTGCCAGCAGTTTGGTGGTAGATTGGATCCCCAATCAGCCCCAGCATTTT. It yields the protein CASSLVVDWIPNQPQHF.

V is TRBV2 and J is TRBJ2-2; D is unclear. V was pared by 4 bases and J by 3 bases, with 9 bases between. Per the germline V gene, CDR1 is SNHLY and CDR2 is FYNNEI. The CDR3 totals 14 residues. CDR3 in DNA: TGTGCCAGCAGTGTCCGGACGTACACCGGGGAGCTGTTTTTT. Amino acid sequence: CASSVRTYTGELFF. Complete variable domain (other parts from reference TRBV2 and TRBJ2-2): EPEVTQTPSHQVTQMGQEVILRCVPISNHLYFYWYRQILGQKVEFLVSFYNNEISEKSEIFDDQFSVERPDGSNFTLKIRSTKLEDSAMYFCASSVRTYTGELFFGEGSRLTVL.

The V call is TRBV19, the J call TRBJ1-1; no reliable D call. Germline V gene data show CDR1 as LNHDA and CDR2 as SQIVND (reference sequence). The V end was cut by 7 bases, the J end by 7 bases, with 19 bases between. The CDR3 length is 14 residues. CDR3 in amino acids: CASTPSGNDGEAFF. In DNA, the CDR3 is TGTGCCAGTACCCCATCGGGGAACGACGGTGAAGCTTTCTTT.

This clone showed up just once. The chain has TRBV7-3 and TRBJ2-1; 9 positions agree with TRBD2. The V gene end was trimmed by 1 base and the J gene end by 6 bases; junction bases not matched to a gene: 4. The CDR3 has 15 amino acids. CDR1 is SGHTA, CDR2 FQGTGA, per germline. CDR3 in DNA: TGTGCCAGCAGCTTAAGTAGCGGGAGTGTCAATGAGCAGTTCTTC. Translating it yields CASSLSSGSVNEQFF.

The CDR3: CSVGNRLASYTQYF. In nucleotides, the CDR3 is TGCAGCGTTGGGAATCGGCTAGCTTCCTATACGCAGTATTTT. J is TRBJ2-3 and V is TRBV29-1; D perhaps matches TRBD2 (5 bases). Germline V gene data show CDR1 as SQVTM and CDR2 as ANQGSEA. The CDR3 length is 14 residues. V was shortened by 4 bases and J by 7 bases, with 18 bases between the two germline ends.

J is TRBJ2-3 and V is TRBV29-1; D not resolved. Germline lookup yields CDR1 SQVTM and CDR2 ANQGSEA. The CDR3 totals 13 residues. V lost 7 bases and J 4 bases, leaving 15 bases between the germline ends. The CDR3 spells CSALPQAPDTQYF. CDR3 DNA sequence: TGCAGCGCCCTACCCCAAGCTCCAGATACGCAGTATTTT.

The chain is built from TRBV24-1 and TRBJ2-1; TRBD1 is a possible D gene (6 bases). The CDR3 contains 15 residues. Deletions cut 6 bases from V and 6 bases from J, with 17 bases between. Per the germline V gene, CDR1 is KGHDR and CDR2 is SFDVKD. This CDR3 reads CATSSPRTGINEQFF. The CDR3 DNA reads as TGTGCCACCAGTAGCCCGCGAACAGGGATCAATGAGCAGTTCTTC.

This clone was seen a single time. The gene calls are TRBV7-2 and TRBJ2-3, with D possibly matching TRBD2 (6 bases). The CDR3 sequence is 14 residues long. In germline, CDR1 is SGHTA, CDR2 FQGNSA. Trimming took 4 bases from V and 0 from J, leaving 8 bases between them. The CDR3 DNA sequence: TGTGCCAGCAGCTCCAGCGGGAGCACAGATACGCAGTATTTT. It codes for CASSSSGSTDTQYF.

Turning to this clone: Mismatch with germline at one junction end may stem from a read error. The rearrangement uses TRBV28 and TRBJ1-2; no firm D call. The CDR3 length is 15 residues. The germline CDR1 and CDR2 sequences are MDHEN and SYDVKM. CDR3 bases: TGTGTCAGCAGTTTAAATGAACGGAGATACTATGGCTACACCTTC. The encoded protein is CVSSLNERRYYGYTF.

The V and J genes are TRBV29-1 and TRBJ2-1; 13 positions match TRBD2. The V gene end was trimmed by 7 bases and the J gene end by 0 bases; junction bases not matched to a gene: 9. CDR3 length equals 17 residues. Looked up from germline, CDR1 is SQVTM and CDR2 is ANQGSEA. CDR3 loop: CSAPTSGRFSSYNEQFF. The CDR3 DNA sequence: TGCAGCGCCCCGACTAGCGGGAGGTTCAGCTCCTACAATGAGCAGTTCTTC.